This T cell receptor (beta chain) was captured by sequencing in a study of blood T cell repertoires in COVID-19. Looking at the study overall: Sample material is recorded as cDNA or gDNA derived from T cells, B-cell-depleted T cells, or PBMCs.

As originally analysed: Estimation of nucleated cell counts relied on the amplification of reference gene primers. Libraries were prepared by immunoSEQ multiplex PCR; TCRdb keeps only in-frame clonotypes and omits some of them. The V and J calls and the clone size are those of that table, but D and trimming were determined from the DNA. This sample carries 100,000 to 150,000 clones, around nine tenths of them seen once, and the ten largest clones take approximately 1%. The CDR3 consists of 14 residues. With V trimmed by 2 bases and J by 8 bases, 3 bases remained unmatched. Per germline, CDR1 LNHDA and CDR2 SQIVND (reference sequence).

The sample comprised peripheral blood. The rearrangement uses TRBV19 and TRBJ1-6; TRBD1 agrees at 7 bases. The sequence was collected from an elderly woman with acute or convalescent COVID-19. CDR3 amino acids: CASSIQGVDSPLHF. Written as DNA, the CDR3 is TGTGCCAGTAGTATACAGGGGGTTGATTCACCCCTCCACTTT. The entire variable domain, with the rest obtained from reference TRBV19 and TRBJ1-6, is as follows: DGGITQSPKYLFRKEGQNVTLSCEQNLNHDAMYWYRQDPGQGLRLIYYSQIVNDFQKGDIAEGYSVSREKKESFPLTVTSAQKNPTAFYLCASSIQGVDSPLHFGNGTRLTVT.